These 5 T cell receptor beta chains share one sample of origin, sequenced in a study of blood T cell repertoires in COVID-19. Profiling relied on immunoSEQ multiplex PCR, and the TCRdb table lists in-frame clones only, not all of them. There are under 200,000 clones in the sample; about 82% occur only once, and 5% to 7% lies in the top ten. Sequences were obtained from PBMCs or T cells enriched from blood (not recorded which). These receptors came from a middle-aged man with acute COVID-19.

The V and J genes are TRBV9 and TRBJ2-3, with D perhaps matching TRBD2 (6 bases). The V gene lost 3 bases and the J gene lost 9 bases, with 11 bases spanning the gap. CDR3 size: 12 residues. The V gene's germline CDR1 is SGDLS and CDR2 YYNGEE. This chain's CDR3 is CASSAELATQYF. The CDR3 nucleotides read TGTGCCAGCAGCGCAGAACTAGCCACGCAGTATTTT.

In this sample, this clone turned up a few times. The rearrangement joins TRBV6-5 to TRBJ1-1; 7 bases agree with TRBD1. The CDR3 runs 14 residues. The germline V gene has CDR1 MNHEY and CDR2 SVGAGI. Unmatched junction bases numbered 3, after V lost 4 bases and J lost 1 base. The CDR3, as DNA: TGTGCCAGCAGTTCTCAGGGGGGGAACACTGAAGCTTTCTTT. Encoded protein: CASSSQGGNTEAFF.

This clone appeared a single time. The rearrangement uses TRBV28 and TRBJ2-5, with TRBD2 as a possible D gene (6 bases). Germline V gene sequence: CDR1 MDHEN, CDR2 SYDVKM. The V end was cut by 7 bases, the J end by 1 base, with 13 bases between. The CDR3 runs 14 residues. The CDR3 DNA is TGTGCCAGCACCTCTCGGAGGGCCCAAGAGACCCAGTACTTC. It specifies CASTSRRAQETQYF.

As for this clone: The junction does not match germline at one end; this may be a read error. The J gene is TRBJ2-1, the V gene TRBV11-3; TRBD2 aligns across 7 bases. From germline, CDR1 is SGHNT and CDR2 YENEEA. The CDR3 is 13 residues long. CDR3 region: CASSLEFGAGFLF. The CDR3 nucleotides read TGTGCCAGCAGCTTAGAGTTCGGAGCGGGATTCCTCTTC.

The chain employs TRBV27 and TRBJ1-2; 7 nucleotides agree with TRBD1. J was trimmed by 8 bases and V by 7 bases; bases with no gene match: 7. The CDR3 consists of 12 residues. Germline CDR1 is MNHEY and CDR2 is SMNVEV (reference sequence). The CDR3 is CASKPRGQGYTF. As DNA, the CDR3 is TGTGCCAGCAAGCCCAGGGGACAGGGCTACACCTTC.